The rows below give T cell receptor beta chains drawn from one sample of a study of OX40 agonist ivuxolimab in advanced cancers. Assay: immunoSEQ multiplex PCR; the TCRdb copy retains only in-frame clones and omits some. Altogether 110,000 or so clones are present, approximately 90% being singletons, with the ten largest covering approximately 0.63%. This material consisted of CD4+ or CD8+ T cells sorted from blood, taken in a trial of the OX40 agonist ivuxolimab. The receptors shown here come from an adult with an advanced solid tumor such as melanoma, head and neck, liver or kidney cancer. Each CDR3 is given with its conserved first and last residue. The order of the fields is J gene, V gene, D gene, clone size, CDR3 DNA, CDR3 protein. D genes are given only for firm matches. Some rows have no size entry. The others give once, few or many, or a class for an expanded clone.

j_call: TRBJ2-2
v_call: TRBV7-2
d_call: NA
clone_size: NA
cdr3_nt: TGTGCCAGCAGTCCCGGACAGCCCGGGGAGCTGTTTTTT
cdr3_aa: CASSPGQPGELFF

j_call: TRBJ1-4
v_call: TRBV19
d_call: TRBD1
clone_size: NA
cdr3_nt: TGTGCCAGTAGTATGACAGGGTCTAATGAAAAACTGTTTTTT
cdr3_aa: CASSMTGSNEKLFF

j_call: TRBJ2-3
v_call: TRBV5-1
d_call: NA
clone_size: NA
cdr3_nt: TGCGCCAGCAGCTTGGCCGTCGGGGCAGATACGCAGTATTTT
cdr3_aa: CASSLAVGADTQYF

j_call: TRBJ2-7
v_call: TRBV5-1
d_call: TRBD2
clone_size: NA
cdr3_nt: TGCGCCAGCAGCTTGGCTAGCGGTGGCTACGAGCAGTACTTC
cdr3_aa: CASSLASGGYEQYF

j_call: TRBJ2-7
v_call: TRBV19
d_call: NA
clone_size: NA
cdr3_nt: TGTGCCAGTAGGGACAGGGACTATTCCGAGCAGTACTTC
cdr3_aa: CASRDRDYSEQYF

j_call: TRBJ1-1
v_call: TRBV6-1
d_call: NA
clone_size: NA
cdr3_nt: TGTGCCGTTCTGAGGGGGGCTGAAGCTTTCTTT
cdr3_aa: CAVLRGAEAFF

j_call: TRBJ1-2
v_call: TRBV18
d_call: NA
clone_size: few
cdr3_nt: TGTGCCAGCTCACTTGGCAGGGAGGTCTATGGCTACACCTTC
cdr3_aa: CASSLGREVYGYTF

j_call: TRBJ2-2
v_call: TRBV10-3
d_call: TRBD1
clone_size: NA
cdr3_nt: TGTGCCACAGGACAGGAGAGGGACACCGGGGAGCTGTTTTTT
cdr3_aa: CATGQERDTGELFF

j_call: TRBJ1-2
v_call: TRBV27
d_call: TRBD1
clone_size: NA
cdr3_nt: TGTGCCAGCGGGGATAACGACAGGGCTCGCTACACCTTC
cdr3_aa: CASGDNDRARYTF

j_call: TRBJ2-1
v_call: TRBV29-1
d_call: TRBD1
clone_size: once
cdr3_nt: TGCAGCGCAACGCGGACAGGGAATTACAATGAGCAGTTCTTC
cdr3_aa: CSATRTGNYNEQFF

j_call: TRBJ1-6
v_call: TRBV11-1
d_call: NA
clone_size: NA
cdr3_nt: TGTGCCAGCAGCTTAAAGACAGATTCACCCCTCCACTTT
cdr3_aa: CASSLKTDSPLHF

j_call: TRBJ2-7
v_call: TRBV6-1
d_call: TRBD1
clone_size: NA
cdr3_nt: TGTGCCAGCAGTGGACAGGGTCTCGAGCAGTACTTC
cdr3_aa: CASSGQGLEQYF

j_call: TRBJ2-6
v_call: TRBV5-6
d_call: TRBD1
clone_size: NA
cdr3_nt: TGTGCCAGCAGCGGAGACAGGGGACCCTACTCTGGGGCCAACGTCCTGACTTTC
cdr3_aa: CASSGDRGPYSGANVLTF

j_call: TRBJ1-1
v_call: TRBV2
d_call: NA
clone_size: NA
cdr3_nt: TGTGCCAGCCCAGAAGGGGGTAACACTGAAGCTTTCTTT
cdr3_aa: CASPEGGNTEAFF

j_call: TRBJ1-6
v_call: TRBV7-9
d_call: NA
clone_size: NA
cdr3_nt: TGTGCCAGCAGCCGAGGAAGGGGGAATTCACCCCTCCACTTT
cdr3_aa: CASSRGRGNSPLHF

j_call: TRBJ2-6
v_call: TRBV6-9
d_call: NA
clone_size: NA
cdr3_nt: TGTGCCAGCAGCAGAAGGGAAAAAACAACTCCACCCTCTGGGGCCAACGTCCTGACTTTC
cdr3_aa: CASSRREKTTPPSGANVLTF

j_call: TRBJ2-2
v_call: TRBV27
d_call: NA
clone_size: NA
cdr3_nt: TGTGCCAGCAGTTTACAGCTCGCGAACACCGGGGAGCTGTTTTTT
cdr3_aa: CASSLQLANTGELFF

j_call: TRBJ2-3
v_call: TRBV9
d_call: TRBD2
clone_size: NA
cdr3_nt: TGTGCCAGCAGCATCAGCGGGGCTAGCACAGATACGCAGTATTTT
cdr3_aa: CASSISGASTDTQYF

j_call: TRBJ2-7
v_call: TRBV4-1
d_call: NA
clone_size: NA
cdr3_nt: TGCGCCAGCAGCCAAGATTTCCAGGGGAGGTACGAGCAGTACTTC
cdr3_aa: CASSQDFQGRYEQYF

j_call: TRBJ1-5
v_call: TRBV30
d_call: TRBD1
clone_size: NA
cdr3_nt: TGTGCCTGGAGTGGGGCAGGGGGAGGTCAGCCCCAGCATTTT
cdr3_aa: CAWSGAGGGQPQHF

j_call: TRBJ2-3
v_call: TRBV5-1
d_call: TRBD2
clone_size: NA
cdr3_nt: TGCGCCAGCAGCTCGGGACTAGCGATGACAGATACGCAGTATTTT
cdr3_aa: CASSSGLAMTDTQYF

j_call: TRBJ1-5
v_call: TRBV28
d_call: TRBD1
clone_size: NA
cdr3_nt: TGTGCCAGCAGTTTACGGACAGGGGTCGGCAATCAGCCCCAGCATTTT
cdr3_aa: CASSLRTGVGNQPQHF

j_call: TRBJ2-1
v_call: TRBV9
d_call: NA
clone_size: NA
cdr3_nt: TGTGCCAGCAGCCCAAGTCGTTACAATGAGCAGTTCTTC
cdr3_aa: CASSPSRYNEQFF

j_call: TRBJ1-2
v_call: TRBV5-1
d_call: NA
clone_size: once
cdr3_nt: TGCGCCAGCAGCTTGGACAGCCTTAGTAACTATGGCTACACCTTC
cdr3_aa: CASSLDSLSNYGYTF

j_call: TRBJ1-2
v_call: TRBV5-1
d_call: NA
clone_size: NA
cdr3_nt: TGCGCCAGCAGCTTGGATAAAGGGTATGGCTACACCTTC
cdr3_aa: CASSLDKGYGYTF